This note documents a single TCR beta chain sequence. Antigen unknown. This sample is drawn from a study of PD-1 blockade in classical Hodgkin lymphoma. Each patient experienced a relapse that followed autologous stem cell transplantation, and brentuximab vedotin exposure varied. Thawed PBMCs underwent magnetic negative selection to yield purified CD4+ T cells. V lost 10 bases and J lost 0, with 13 bases in between. The CDR3 contains 15 residues. CDR1 and CDR2 from the germline V gene are LNHDA and SQIVND (reference sequence). Study-wide results and caveats: The drivers behind the repertoire differences, possibly disease activity or prior therapy, remain undefined.

The data were produced by immunoSEQ multiplex PCR, yet TCRdb's version contains in-frame clones alone and is incomplete. The profile shows over 20,000 clones, 65% to 85% of them singletons. This chain links TRBV19 with TRBJ2-6; D possibly corresponds to TRBD1 (5 bases). This receptor was obtained from a human donor with classical Hodgkin lymphoma. This sample comprised CD4+ T cells from blood, obtained at baseline. As DNA, the CDR3 is TGTGCCACAGGGAAATCCAGCTCTGGGGCCAACGTCCTGACTTTC. Translation gives CATGKSSSGANVLTF.